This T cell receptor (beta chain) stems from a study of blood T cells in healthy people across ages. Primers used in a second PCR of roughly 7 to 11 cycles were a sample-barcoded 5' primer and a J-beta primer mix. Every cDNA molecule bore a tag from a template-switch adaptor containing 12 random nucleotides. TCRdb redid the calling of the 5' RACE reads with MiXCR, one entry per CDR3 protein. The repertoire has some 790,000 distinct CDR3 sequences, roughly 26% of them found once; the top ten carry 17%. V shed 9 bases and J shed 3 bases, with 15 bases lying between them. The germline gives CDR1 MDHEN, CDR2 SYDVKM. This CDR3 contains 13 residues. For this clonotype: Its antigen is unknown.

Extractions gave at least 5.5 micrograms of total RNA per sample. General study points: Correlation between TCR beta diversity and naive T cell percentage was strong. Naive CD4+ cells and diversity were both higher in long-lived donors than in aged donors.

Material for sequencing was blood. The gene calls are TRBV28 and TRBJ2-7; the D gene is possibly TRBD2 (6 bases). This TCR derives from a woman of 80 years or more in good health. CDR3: CASQTRNIYEQYF. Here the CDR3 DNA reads TGTGCCAGTCAGACTAGAAATATCTACGAGCAGTACTTC.